Each of the 13 T cell receptor beta chains below was sequenced from the same sample in a study of T cells after somatic rescue of genetic block. TCRdb's copy holds only in-frame clones and misses some; the assay was immunoSEQ multiplex PCR. The sample records approximately 88,000 clones, 85% to 90% being singletons. Input material: peripheral blood mononuclear cells (PBMCs). These receptors came from a young woman.

DNA for the CDR3: TGTGCCAGCAGCCGCCCGACAGAGCGGAACGAGCAGTACTTC. As protein: CASSRPTERNEQYF. The chain joins TRBV6-1 to TRBJ2-7; tentatively, D is TRBD1 or TRBD2 (5 bases each). Trimming removed 6 bases at V and 5 bases at J, with 17 bases between. The CDR3 totals 14 residues. Germline V gives CDR1 MNHNS, CDR2 SASEGT.

The CDR3 spells CASRRRRDRNYNEQFF. CDR3 sequence (DNA): TGTGCCAGCAGAAGACGCCGGGACAGGAATTACAATGAGCAGTTCTTC. The chain employs TRBV28 and TRBJ2-1, with TRBD1 identical over 8 bases. CDR1 is MDHEN, CDR2 SYDVKM, per germline. The length of the CDR3 is 16 residues. V gave up 6 bases and J gave up 4 bases; unmatched junction bases: 11.

The genes are TRBV4-1 and TRBJ2-1; tentative D call: TRBD2 (6 bases). The length of the CDR3 is 16 residues. The germline V and J ends were trimmed by 1 base and 2 bases, with 12 bases remaining between them. CDR1 and CDR2 (germline): MGHRA, YSYEKL. The chain's CDR3 is CASSQGSGPTYNEQFF. In DNA, the CDR3 is TGCGCCAGCAGCCAAGGCAGCGGGCCCACCTACAATGAGCAGTTCTTC.

CDR3 sequence: CASSPRAGVAYNEQFF. CDR3 DNA sequence: TGTGCCAGCTCACCACGGGCGGGAGTGGCCTACAATGAGCAGTTCTTC. The rearrangement uses TRBV18 and TRBJ2-1; the match to TRBD2 covers 7 bases. This CDR3 region has 16 residues. The germline V gene has CDR1 KGHSH and CDR2 LQKENI. V trimming: 1 base; J trimming: 2 bases; junction bases outside the gene matches: 5.

V is TRBV9 and J is TRBJ2-7; 9 nucleotides align to TRBD1. Germline assignment: CDR1 SGDLS and CDR2 YYNGEE. This CDR3 region has 14 residues. The V gene end was trimmed by 3 bases and the J gene end by 6 bases; junction bases not matched to a gene: 7. CDR3 residues: CASSAGTGLGEQYF. As DNA, the CDR3 is TGTGCCAGCAGCGCCGGGACAGGGTTGGGCGAGCAGTACTTC.

About this clone: In the same sample, other DNA sequences code for this CDR3. The CDR3: CAWSPGGNQPQHF. The CDR3 DNA sequence: TGTGCCTGGAGTCCAGGGGGCAATCAGCCCCAGCATTTT. V gene TRBV30 combines with J gene TRBJ1-5; D might be TRBD1 (6 bases). Germline CDR1 is GTSNPN and CDR2 is SVGIG (reference sequence). The CDR3 contains 13 residues. Trimming cost V 2 bases and J 2 bases, with 7 bases left between them. Full variable domain (remainder filled in from reference TRBV30 and TRBJ1-5): SQTIHQWPATLVQPVGSPLSLECTVEGTSNPNLYWYRQAAGRGLQLLFYSVGIGQISSEVPQNLSASRPQDRQFILSSKKLLLSDSGFYLCAWSPGGNQPQHFGDGTRLSIL.

This sequence joins TRBV4-2 and TRBJ1-2; no reliable D call. Trimming took 0 bases from V and 3 from J, leaving 11 bases between them. The CDR3 runs 15 residues. CDR1 is LGHNA and CDR2 is YNFKEQ in the germline V gene. DNA of the CDR3: TGTGCCAGCAGCCAAGATCGCAGCTACGACTATGGCTACACCTTC. Amino acid sequence: CASSQDRSYDYGYTF.

V usage is TRBV15 and J usage is TRBJ2-2; D is possibly TRBD2 (6 bases). CDR1 and CDR2 (germline): LNHNV, YYDKDF (reference sequence). Between the trimmed V and J ends, which lost 0 bases and 7 bases, there was a span of 12 bases. The CDR3 loop spans 15 amino acids. The CDR3 coding sequence is TGTGCCACCAGCAGAGATCCACCGGGAGTCGGGGAGCTGTTTTTT. Protein product: CATSRDPPGVGELFF.

The V and J genes are TRBV27 and TRBJ2-3; possibly TRBD2 for D (6 bases). The CDR3 has 17 residues. Per the germline V gene, CDR1 is MNHEY and CDR2 is SMNVEV (reference sequence). Trimming took off 5 bases at V and 0 bases at J, with 18 bases between the two ends. In nucleotides, the CDR3 is TGTGCCAGCAGTCGAATCCAATCCGGGACTAGCACAGATACGCAGTATTTT. Its protein is CASSRIQSGTSTDTQYF.

This clone occurred once. CDR3 protein: CASSIGSYEQYF. As DNA, the CDR3 is TGTGCCAGTAGTATAGGGAGCTACGAGCAGTACTTC. The chain combines TRBV19 with TRBJ2-7; D unclear. Germline lookup yields CDR1 LNHDA and CDR2 SQIVND (reference sequence). V was trimmed by 1 base and J by 3 bases, leaving 4 bases between them. The length of the CDR3 is 12 residues.

This chain connects TRBV28 to TRBJ1-2, with D perhaps TRBD1 (5 bases). V lost 5 bases, J lost 5 bases, and 18 bases lay in between. The germline V gene has CDR1 MDHEN and CDR2 SYDVKM. The CDR3 has 15 amino acids. CDR3 residues: CASSTRGPDSYGYTF. Here the CDR3 DNA reads TGTGCCAGCAGTACTCGGGGCCCCGACTCTTATGGCTACACCTTC.

The chain couples TRBV6-4 to TRBJ2-6; unclear D gene. Between the trimmed V and J ends, which lost 10 bases and 0 bases, there was a span of 16 bases. CDR1 and CDR2 (germline): MRHNA, SNTAGT. The CDR3 runs to 16 residues. In DNA form, the CDR3 reads TGTGCCACCAAGGAGACTGCCGGCTCTGGGGCCAACGTCCTGACTTTC. It codes for CATKETAGSGANVLTF.

The chain recombines TRBV28 with TRBJ1-5; 8 bases are shared with TRBD1. The CDR3 contains 16 residues. The germline V gene has CDR1 MDHEN and CDR2 SYDVKM. The ends lost 4 bases at V and 2 bases at J; junction bases unmatched: 7. The CDR3 is CASSSSGGGGNQPQHF. The CDR3 DNA reads TGTGCCAGCAGTTCCTCAGGGGGCGGCGGCAATCAGCCCCAGCATTTT.